The clone carrying this TCR beta chain showed up just a few times. Its antigen is as yet unknown. The data originate from a study of blood T cells in healthy people across ages. It was with a sample-barcoded 5' primer and a J-beta primer mix that a second PCR of roughly 6 to 12 cycles was run. Via MiXCR, TCRdb re-called the 5' RACE reads, giving one row per CDR3 protein. The sample consists of some 1.4 million distinct CDR3 sequences, around two fifths of them appearing once. Findings and limits, study-wide: The CMV status of each donor remained undetermined, and this could have confounded shifts in expanded clonotypes.

This receptor was taken from a woman between 18 and 29 years old in good health. The sample taken for sequencing was blood.

The CDR3 sequence is CASSYEGGPRGTQYF. The CDR3 coding sequence is TGTGCCAGCAGTTACGAAGGGGGGCCCCGGGGGACGCAGTATTTT. V gene TRBV6-6 combines with J gene TRBJ2-3, with D perhaps being TRBD1 or TRBD2 (6 bases each). V was shortened by 2 bases and J by 9 bases, with 18 bases between the two germline ends. This CDR3 contains 15 residues. Germline loops: CDR1 MNHNY, CDR2 SVGAGI (reference sequence).